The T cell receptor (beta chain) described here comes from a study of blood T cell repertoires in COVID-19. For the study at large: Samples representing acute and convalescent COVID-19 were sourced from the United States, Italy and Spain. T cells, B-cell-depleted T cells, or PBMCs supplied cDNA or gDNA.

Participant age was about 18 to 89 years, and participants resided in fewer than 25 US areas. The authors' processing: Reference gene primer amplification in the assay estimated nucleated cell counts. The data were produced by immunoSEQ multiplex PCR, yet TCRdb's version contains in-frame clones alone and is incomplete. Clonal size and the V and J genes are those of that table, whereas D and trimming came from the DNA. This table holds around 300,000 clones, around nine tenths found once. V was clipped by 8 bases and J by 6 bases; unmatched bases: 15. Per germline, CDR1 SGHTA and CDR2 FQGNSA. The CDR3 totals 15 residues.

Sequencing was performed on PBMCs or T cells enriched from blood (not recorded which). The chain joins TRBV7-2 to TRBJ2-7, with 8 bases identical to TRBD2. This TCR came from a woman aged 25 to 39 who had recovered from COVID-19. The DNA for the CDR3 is TGTGCCAGCTCCACCATGCCGGCGGGAGGATTCGAGCAGTACTTC. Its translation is CASSTMPAGGFEQYF.